Listed below are T cell receptor beta chains from one sample, sequenced in a study of blood T cell repertoires in COVID-19. This table comes from immunoSEQ multiplex PCR, and its TCRdb copy is limited to in-frame clones, with some not included. The table has under 200,000 clones, about 85% seen once. The sample comprised peripheral blood. The source of these receptors is a woman aged 80 or over with acute or convalescent COVID-19. Each CDR3 is given with its conserved first and last residue. Fields, in order: J gene, clone size, V gene, D gene, CDR3 DNA, CDR3 protein. D genes are given only for firm matches. Clone size is not always given. Where it is, it says once, few, many or a class for expanded clones.

>TRBJ2-5|few|TRBV7-9|TRBD1
TGTGCCAGCAGCCCCCGGACAGGTCAAGAGACCCAGTACTTC
CASSPRTGQETQYF
>TRBJ1-1|once|TRBV10-3|TRBD1
TGTGCCATCAGTACAGGGGGGACTGAAGCTTTCTTT
CAISTGGTEAFF
>TRBJ1-5|NA|TRBV5-6|TRBD1
TGTGCCAGCAGTCGGCGGACAGGTGCGAGCAATCAGCCCCAGCATTTT
CASSRRTGASNQPQHF
>TRBJ2-1|NA|TRBV11-3|NA
TGTGCCAGCAGCGAAAGGGGGTACAATGAGCAGTTCTTC
CASSERGYNEQFF
>TRBJ1-2|NA|TRBV5-4|NA
TGTGCCAGCAGCTTGGACAGGTCTCCTTATGGCTACACCTTC
CASSLDRSPYGYTF
>TRBJ1-1|NA|TRBV29-1|NA
TGCAGCGTTGGAAGTGGTCAGGGGCCAGCTTTCTTT
CSVGSGQGPAFF
>TRBJ2-5|NA|TRBV18|NA
TGTGCCAGCTCACCAAGGGGAAACCAAGAGACCCAGTACTTC
CASSPRGNQETQYF
>TRBJ2-7|NA|TRBV9|NA
TGTGCCAGCAGCGTAGCTAGCTCTCCCTCCGCCGAGCAGTACTTC
CASSVASSPSAEQYF
>TRBJ2-6|NA|TRBV19|NA
TGTGCCAGTAGTAATCAGAGGGGGGCCAACGTCCTGACTTTC
CASSNQRGANVLTF
>TRBJ2-3|NA|TRBV11-2|NA
TGTGCCAGCAGCCCACCCGGGGCTAGCGCAGATACGCAGTATTTT
CASSPPGASADTQYF
>TRBJ1-2|NA|TRBV12-3/TRBV12-4|TRBD1
TGTGCCAGCAGGTCGGACAGGGGCTATGGCTACACCTTC
CASRSDRGYGYTF
>TRBJ1-1|few|TRBV2|NA
TGTGCCAGCAGTGAAGCTGAGGGTCCCCGGCCTGGAGCTTTCTTT
CASSEAEGPRPGAFF
>TRBJ2-6|once|TRBV24-1|NA
TGTGCCACCAGTGATTCGGGGTCTGGGGCCAACGTCCTGACTTTC
CATSDSGSGANVLTF
>TRBJ2-5|NA|TRBV7-9|TRBD1
TGTGCCAGCAGCCCCTCTGAAGGGGGCGGGGAGACCCAGTACTTC
CASSPSEGGGETQYF
>TRBJ2-7|NA|TRBV5-1|TRBD1
TGCGCCAGCAGCCTAACAGGACAGGGGGCGGGCGAGCAGTACTTC
CASSLTGQGAGEQYF
>TRBJ2-2|NA|TRBV7-2|TRBD2
TGTGCCAGCAGCCCGGGACTAGTGGTCCCCGGGGAGCTGTTTTTT
CASSPGLVVPGELFF
>TRBJ1-3|NA|TRBV12-3/TRBV12-4|NA
TGTGCCAGCAGTCCCCCAGCTGGAAACACCATATATTTT
CASSPPAGNTIYF
>TRBJ2-2|few|TRBV2|TRBD2
TGTGCCAGCAGTTTAGCGGGAGGAATGAACACCGGGGAGCTGTTTTTT
CASSLAGGMNTGELFF
>TRBJ2-5|NA|TRBV2|TRBD1
TGTGCCAGCAGACCACAGGGGCGAGAGACCCAGTACTTC
CASRPQGRETQYF
>TRBJ1-5|many|TRBV6-6|TRBD1
TGTGCCAGCAGTACGACAGGGGTTAGCAATCAGCCCCAGCATTTT
CASSTTGVSNQPQHF
>TRBJ2-4|NA|TRBV3-1/TRBV3-2|NA
TGTGCCAGCAAGTCTGGAGGACCCAAAAACATTCAGTACTTC
CASKSGGPKNIQYF
>TRBJ1-1|NA|TRBV7-2|NA
TGTGCCAGCAGCTCTGTCGGACAGAAGAACACTGAAGCTTTCTTT
CASSSVGQKNTEAFF
>TRBJ2-1|NA|TRBV5-4|TRBD2
TGTGCCAGCAGCTTAAGAAGCGGGGATTACAATGAGCAGTTCTTC
CASSLRSGDYNEQFF
>TRBJ2-7|NA|TRBV6-1|TRBD2
TGTGCCAGCAGTGAAGGCGGGGGGGCGTACTACGAGCAGTACTTC
CASSEGGGAYYEQYF
>TRBJ1-4|NA|TRBV4-3|NA
TGCGCCAGCAGCCAAGACCCAGAGGGAGGAATGAGGAAACTGTTTTTT
CASSQDPEGGMRKLFF
>TRBJ1-1|NA|TRBV7-2|NA
TGTGCCAGCAGCCCGGGACACCAGAACACTGAAGCTTTCTTT
CASSPGHQNTEAFF
>TRBJ2-1|NA|TRBV9|NA
TGTGCCAGCAACCGGGGGGCCGGCTTCAATGAGCAGTTCTTC
CASNRGAGFNEQFF
>TRBJ2-1|NA|TRBV9|NA
TGTGCCAGCAGCGTCACTTCGGGGTCCCTCTACAATGAGCAGTTCTTC
CASSVTSGSLYNEQFF
>TRBJ2-7|NA|TRBV7-8|TRBD2
TGTGCCAGCAGCTTAGCGTTGGGGACTAGTTCGGTCGAGCAGTACTTC
CASSLALGTSSVEQYF
>TRBJ1-4|NA|TRBV9|NA
TGTGCCAGCAGCGTATATTTAGGGGGAGGGGATGAAAAACTGTTTTTT
CASSVYLGGGDEKLFF
>TRBJ2-1|once|TRBV19|TRBD2
TGTGCCAGTAGTATACGAGCGGGAGGGTACAATGAGCAGTTCTTC
CASSIRAGGYNEQFF